The 17 T cell receptor beta chains below were found in one sample sequenced in a study of T cell responses to AZD1222 COVID-19 vaccine. Method: immunoSEQ multiplex PCR; TCRdb's copy keeps in-frame clones and lacks some. The sample yields around 150,000 clones, around nine tenths seen once. The starting material was peripheral blood, obtained on day 0 of AZD1222 vaccination. These receptors were obtained from an adult in good health.

This clone is a singleton in its sample. CDR3 sequence reads: CAWSPLTGDTGELFF. CDR3 in DNA: TGTGCCTGGAGTCCCTTGACAGGGGACACCGGGGAGCTGTTTTTT. The chain combines TRBV30 with TRBJ2-2; TRBD1 agrees at 8 bases. Losses at the gene ends were 2 bases for V and 3 bases for J; bases not matched to a gene: 5. Germline V gives CDR1 GTSNPN, CDR2 SVGIG (reference sequence). The CDR3 has 15 amino acids.

This clone was picked up a small number of times. This chain joins TRBV27 and TRBJ2-7; either TRBD1 or TRBD2 may supply D (5 bases each). CDR1 and CDR2 from the germline V gene are MNHEY and SMNVEV (reference sequence). Trimming removed 4 bases from V and 2 bases from J, with 15 bases in between. CDR3 length equals 15 residues. CDR3 residues: CASSSIGTDPYEQYF. CDR3 sequence (DNA): TGTGCCAGCAGTTCCATCGGGACGGATCCCTACGAGCAGTACTTC.

The V and J genes are TRBV18 and TRBJ1-1; D is unclear. CDR1 and CDR2 from the germline V gene are KGHSH and LQKENI. The CDR3 has 14 amino acids. With 4 bases removed from V and 8 bases from J, the gap between germline ends came to 17 bases. Written as DNA, the CDR3 is TGTGCCAGCTCACTGGGGAAGGACGGCCGCGAAGCTTTCTTT. Amino acids: CASSLGKDGREAFF.

This clone came up a few times. The rearrangement links TRBV7-2 to TRBJ2-7, with a possible D match to TRBD2 (6 bases). The CDR3 spans 14 residues. The V gene's germline CDR1 is SGHTA and CDR2 FQGNSA. Trimming left V 6 bases short and J 0 bases short, with 12 bases between. Here the CDR3 DNA reads TGTGCCAGCAGTAAACCGGGAGCCTCCTACGAGCAGTACTTC. Translated, it gives CASSKPGASYEQYF.

J is TRBJ1-2 and V is TRBV6-2 or TRBV6-3; D might be TRBD1 (5 bases). There are 16 residues in the CDR3. Deletions cut 6 bases from V and 3 bases from J, with 20 bases between. Germline loops: CDR1 MNHEY, CDR2 SVGEGT. The CDR3 DNA sequence: TGTGCCAGCAGCCCTGGGGGTCAAAAGAACCACTATGGCTACACCTTC. Protein product: CASSPGGQKNHYGYTF.

This clone occurred a few times. V gene TRBV28 combines with J gene TRBJ1-2; perhaps TRBD1 as D (5 bases). Trimming stripped 2 bases from V and 8 bases from J, with 9 bases between. CDR1 MDHEN and CDR2 SYDVKM come from the germline V gene. There are 12 residues in the CDR3. The CDR3 nucleotides are TGTGCCAGCAGTTTAGAGGGGTTGGGCTACACCTTC. Translated: CASSLEGLGYTF.

V gene TRBV18 combines with J gene TRBJ1-2; no clear D. The germline V and J ends were trimmed by 5 bases and 3 bases, with 10 bases remaining between them. This CDR3 is built from 13 residues. CDR1 and CDR2 (germline): KGHSH, LQKENI. The CDR3, as DNA: TGTGCCAGCTCAGTGGGTATGGACTATGGCTACACCTTC. It specifies CASSVGMDYGYTF.

The chain joins TRBV7-8 to TRBJ1-2; 7 bases map to TRBD1. There are 17 residues in the CDR3. CDR1 and CDR2 (germline): SGHVS, FQNEAQ. The V segment lost 3 bases and the J segment 2 bases; nucleotides outside the gene matches: 12. The CDR3 loop is CASSLGTVTKINYGYTF. In DNA, the CDR3 is TGTGCCAGCAGCTTGGGGACAGTCACCAAAATAAACTATGGCTACACCTTC.

The chain recombines TRBV6-5 with TRBJ1-3; D perhaps matches TRBD1 (6 bases). Germline assignment: CDR1 MNHEY and CDR2 SVGAGI. V lost 2 bases and J lost 2, with 10 bases in between. CDR3 length: 15 residues. Written as DNA, the CDR3 is TGTGCCAGCAGTTACGGGGCAGGGGCTGGAAACACCATATATTTT. Protein: CASSYGAGAGNTIYF.

The chain recombines TRBV29-1 with TRBJ1-1; D not certain. The CDR3 is made up of 10 amino acids. The V end was cut by 5 bases, the J end by 5 bases, with 6 bases between. Germline CDR1 SQVTM, CDR2 ANQGSEA. In DNA, the CDR3 is TGCAGCGTTTCATGGACTGAAGCTTTCTTT. It codes for CSVSWTEAFF.

This chain connects TRBV5-1 to TRBJ1-2; 8 bases fit TRBD1. There are 16 residues in the CDR3. The V gene end was trimmed by 0 bases and the J gene end by 4 bases; junction bases not matched to a gene: 8. Looked up from germline, CDR1 is SGHRS and CDR2 is YFSETQ. CDR3 protein: CASSLAQGATLYGYTF. The CDR3 DNA follows: TGCGCCAGCAGCTTGGCCCAGGGGGCTACCCTCTATGGCTACACCTTC.

For this clone: Other DNA sequences within the sample encode an identical CDR3. This sequence joins TRBV6-5 and TRBJ1-5, with D perhaps TRBD1 (5 bases). The CDR3 loop spans 13 amino acids. With 6 bases removed from V and 4 bases from J, the gap between germline ends came to 10 bases. Germline CDR1 MNHEY, CDR2 SVGAGI. The CDR3 loop is CASRRQGNQPQHF. DNA for the CDR3: TGTGCCAGCAGACGTCAGGGTAATCAGCCCCAGCATTTT.

This sequence joins TRBV28 and TRBJ2-5; D gene ambiguous. The CDR3 consists of 13 residues. Germline CDR1 reads MDHEN; CDR2 reads SYDVKM. V shed 1 base and J shed 0 bases, with 3 bases lying between them. CDR3 in amino acids: CASSLLHQETQYF. CDR3 DNA: TGTGCCAGCAGTTTATTACACCAAGAGACCCAGTACTTC.

The chain recombines TRBV7-2 with TRBJ1-5; unclear D gene. The CDR3 runs 16 residues. Germline-derived CDR1 and CDR2 are SGHTA and FQGNSA. Trimming shortened V by 2 bases and J by 6 bases, and 17 bases separated the two germline ends. Written as DNA, the CDR3 is TGTGCCAGCAGCTTATCCCAGGTGGTTTGGTCTCAGCCCCAGCATTTT. The encoded protein is CASSLSQVVWSQPQHF.

The chain combines TRBV19 with TRBJ2-2; D possibly corresponds to TRBD1 (6 bases). Deletions cut 10 bases from V and 0 bases from J, with 12 bases between. This CDR3 has 14 amino acids. Germline V gives CDR1 LNHDA, CDR2 SQIVND (reference sequence). The CDR3 coding sequence is TGTGCCACCACTGGACAGACGAACACCGGGGAGCTGTTTTTT. It codes for CATTGQTNTGELFF.

This chain uses TRBV15 with TRBJ1-4; tentatively, D is TRBD1 (6 bases). The length of the CDR3 is 14 residues. The V end was cut by 5 bases, the J end by 5 bases, with 12 bases between. Germline V gives CDR1 LNHNV, CDR2 YYDKDF (reference sequence). This CDR3 reads CATSSVDRNEKLFF. CDR3 nucleotides: TGTGCCACCAGCTCGGTGGACAGAAATGAAAAACTGTTTTTT. The full variable domain, with the rest looked up from reference TRBV15 and TRBJ1-4, is DAMVIQNPRYQVTQFGKPVTLSCSQTLNHNVMYWYQQKSSQAPKLLFHYYDKDFNNEADTPDNFQSRRPNTSFCFLDIRSPGLGDTAMYLCATSSVDRNEKLFFGSGTQLSVL.

This chain links TRBV15 with TRBJ1-1; 9 bases are shared with TRBD1. V was pared by 9 bases and J by 11 bases, with 10 bases of the junction left unmatched. In germline, CDR1 is LNHNV, CDR2 YYDKDF (reference sequence). The CDR3 sequence is 12 residues long. The DNA of the CDR3 is TGTGCCACTCTCGACAGGGGGGGGACGGCTTTCTTT. Its protein is CATLDRGGTAFF.